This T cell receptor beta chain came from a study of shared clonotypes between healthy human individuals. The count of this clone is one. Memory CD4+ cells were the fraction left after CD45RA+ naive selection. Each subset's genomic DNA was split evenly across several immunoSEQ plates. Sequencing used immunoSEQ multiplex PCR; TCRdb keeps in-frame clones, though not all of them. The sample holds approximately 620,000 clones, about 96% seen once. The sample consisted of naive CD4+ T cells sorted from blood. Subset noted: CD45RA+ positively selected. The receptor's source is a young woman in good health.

This CDR3 is CASSHVGVADTQYF. The DNA for the CDR3 is TGCGCCAGCAGCCACGTAGGCGTCGCAGATACGCAGTATTTT. V is TRBV5-1 and J is TRBJ2-3; no firm D call. The CDR3 contains 14 residues. The germline gives CDR1 SGHRS, CDR2 YFSETQ. V was shortened by 4 bases and J by 4 bases, with 13 bases between the two germline ends.